The next 7 T cell receptor beta chains were all read from a single sample in a study of T-cell memory formation after mild COVID-19. TCRdb reanalysed the 5' RACE reads using MiXCR and keeps one entry per CDR3 protein. The table includes under 400,000 distinct CDR3 sequences, approximately 21% detected once. The sample taken for sequencing was PBMCs or a T cell subset sorted from them (not recorded which). The receptors shown here come from an adult woman who had mild COVID-19 (a few samples of this study predate the infection). Cell type and time point are not known.

The V and J genes are TRBV18 and TRBJ2-1, with D possibly being TRBD2 (7 bases). Trimming removed 2 bases from V and 4 bases from J, with 12 bases in between. Per germline, CDR1 KGHSH and CDR2 LQKENI. The length of the CDR3 is 15 residues. CDR3 bases: TGTGCCAGCTCACCAAGGGGGGGCCCGTACAATGAGCAGTTCTTC. Amino acid sequence: CASSPRGGPYNEQFF.

The V call is TRBV20-1, the J call TRBJ2-7; no firm D call. CDR3 length: 12 residues. V dropped 5 bases and J dropped 4 bases, with 12 bases sitting between them. Germline CDR1 reads DFQATT; CDR2 reads SNEGSKA (reference sequence). CDR3 DNA: TGCAGTGCTGAGCGTGGAATGTACGAGCAGTACTTC. Its protein product is CSAERGMYEQYF.

The gene calls are TRBV30 and TRBJ1-1; TRBD1 might be the D (5 bases). Germline V gives CDR1 GTSNPN, CDR2 SVGIG (reference sequence). This CDR3 comprises 15 residues. V shed 2 bases and J shed 0 bases, with 13 bases lying between them. The DNA for the CDR3 is TGTGCCTGGAGTACCTCGACAGCTTTGAACACTGAAGCTTTCTTT. The encoded protein is CAWSTSTALNTEAFF.

This clonotype was seen only a few times. This chain links TRBV19 with TRBJ1-1; D perhaps matches TRBD1 (6 bases). The germline V gene encodes CDR1 LNHDA and CDR2 SQIVND (reference sequence). Trimming pared 8 bases from V and 5 bases from J, leaving 9 bases between. The CDR3 has 11 residues. CDR3 residues: CASQGPTEAFF. CDR3 DNA sequence: TGTGCCAGTCAGGGGCCAACTGAAGCTTTCTTT. The variable domain in full, with the rest retrieved from reference TRBV19 and TRBJ1-1, is DGGITQSPKYLFRKEGQNVTLSCEQNLNHDAMYWYRQDPGQGLRLIYYSQIVNDFQKGDIAEGYSVSREKKESFPLTVTSAQKNPTAFYLCASQGPTEAFFGQGTRLTVV.

This chain connects TRBV6-6 to TRBJ1-1; 9 nucleotides align to TRBD1. CDR3 length equals 14 residues. The germline gives CDR1 MNHNY, CDR2 SVGAGI (reference sequence). Germline trimming cut 6 bases from V and 7 bases from J; bases unmatched to any gene: 9. The CDR3 loop is CASSYTTGGGEAFF. The CDR3 bases are TGTGCCAGCAGCTATACAACAGGGGGCGGTGAAGCTTTCTTT.

J is TRBJ2-3 and V is TRBV9; 7 nucleotides align to TRBD2. V dropped 8 bases and J dropped 0; count of bases not matched to a gene: 9. The CDR3 is 15 amino acids. From germline, CDR1 is SGDLS and CDR2 YYNGEE. The CDR3 protein is CASTRLAVSTDTQYF. The CDR3 DNA reads as TGTGCCAGTACAAGACTAGCAGTTAGCACAGATACGCAGTATTTT.

This clonotype was observed a handful of times. This chain joins TRBV15 and TRBJ2-1, with 11 positions matching TRBD2. J was trimmed by 8 bases and V by 5 bases; bases with no gene match: 8. This CDR3 has 15 amino acids. Per germline, CDR1 LNHNV and CDR2 YYDKDF (reference sequence). CDR3 protein: CATSALAGGLDEQFF. CDR3 in DNA: TGTGCCACCAGCGCCCTAGCGGGAGGCTTAGATGAGCAGTTCTTC.